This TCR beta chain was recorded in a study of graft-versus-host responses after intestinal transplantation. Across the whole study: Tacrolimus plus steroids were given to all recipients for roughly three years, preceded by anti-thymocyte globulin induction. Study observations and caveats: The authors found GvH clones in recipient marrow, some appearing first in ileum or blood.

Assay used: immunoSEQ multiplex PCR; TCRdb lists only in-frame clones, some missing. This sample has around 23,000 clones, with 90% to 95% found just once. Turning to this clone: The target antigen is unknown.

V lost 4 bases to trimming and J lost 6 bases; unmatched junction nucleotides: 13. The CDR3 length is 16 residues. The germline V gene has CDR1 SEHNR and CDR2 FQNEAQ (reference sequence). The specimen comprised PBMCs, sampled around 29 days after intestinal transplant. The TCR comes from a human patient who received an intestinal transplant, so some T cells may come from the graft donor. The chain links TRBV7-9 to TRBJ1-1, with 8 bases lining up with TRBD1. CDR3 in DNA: TGTGCCAGCAGCTCACGATTAGGACAGGGTGTCGCTGAAGCTTTCTTT. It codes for CASSSRLGQGVAEAFF.